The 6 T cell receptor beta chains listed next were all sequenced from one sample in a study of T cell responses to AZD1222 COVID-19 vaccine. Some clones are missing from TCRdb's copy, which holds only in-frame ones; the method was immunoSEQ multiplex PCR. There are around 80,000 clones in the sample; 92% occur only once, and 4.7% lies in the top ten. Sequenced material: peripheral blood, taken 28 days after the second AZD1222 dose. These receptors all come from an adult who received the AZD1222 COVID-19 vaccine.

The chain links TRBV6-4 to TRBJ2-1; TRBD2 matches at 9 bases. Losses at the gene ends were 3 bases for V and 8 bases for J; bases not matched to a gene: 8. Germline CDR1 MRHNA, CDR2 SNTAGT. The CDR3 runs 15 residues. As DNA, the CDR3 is TGTGCCAGCAGTGATGTAGCGGGAGTAATTGATGAGCAGTTCTTC. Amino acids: CASSDVAGVIDEQFF.

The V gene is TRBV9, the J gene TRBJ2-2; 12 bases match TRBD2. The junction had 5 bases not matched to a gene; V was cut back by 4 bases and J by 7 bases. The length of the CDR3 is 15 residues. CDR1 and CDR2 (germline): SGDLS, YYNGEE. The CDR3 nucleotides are TGTGCCAGCAGCCAAAGACTAGCGGGAGTCGGGGAGCTGTTTTTT. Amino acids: CASSQRLAGVGELFF.

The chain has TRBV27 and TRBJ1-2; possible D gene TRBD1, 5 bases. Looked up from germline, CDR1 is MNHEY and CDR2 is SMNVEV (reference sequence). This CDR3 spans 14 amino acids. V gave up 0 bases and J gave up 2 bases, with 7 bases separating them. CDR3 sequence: CASSLSPGNYGYTF. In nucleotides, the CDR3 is TGTGCCAGCAGTTTATCCCCAGGGAACTATGGCTACACCTTC.

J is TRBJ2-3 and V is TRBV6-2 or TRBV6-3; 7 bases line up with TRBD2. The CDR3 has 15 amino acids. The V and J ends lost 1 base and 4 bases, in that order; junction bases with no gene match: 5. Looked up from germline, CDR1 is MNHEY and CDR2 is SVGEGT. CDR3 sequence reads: CASSYFAGVSDTQYF. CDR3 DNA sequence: TGTGCCAGCAGTTACTTTGCGGGAGTCTCAGATACGCAGTATTTT.

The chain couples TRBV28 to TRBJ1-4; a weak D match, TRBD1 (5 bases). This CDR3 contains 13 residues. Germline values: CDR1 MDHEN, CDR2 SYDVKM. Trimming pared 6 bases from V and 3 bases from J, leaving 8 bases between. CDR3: CASSRDSNEKLFF. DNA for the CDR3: TGTGCCAGCAGCCGGGACTCTAATGAAAAACTGTTTTTT.

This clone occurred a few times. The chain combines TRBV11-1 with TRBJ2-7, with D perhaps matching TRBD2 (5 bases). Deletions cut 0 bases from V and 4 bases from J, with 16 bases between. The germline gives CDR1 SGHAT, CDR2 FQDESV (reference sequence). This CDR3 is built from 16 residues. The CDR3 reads CASSLALARSHYEQYF. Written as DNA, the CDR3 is TGTGCCAGCAGCTTAGCCCTAGCCCGGAGCCATTACGAGCAGTACTTC. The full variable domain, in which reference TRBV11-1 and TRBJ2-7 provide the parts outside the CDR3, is EAEVAQSPRYKITEKSQAVAFWCDPISGHATLYWYRQILGQGPELLVQFQDESVVDDSQLPKDRFSAERLKGVDSTLKIQPAELGDSAMYLCASSLALARSHYEQYFGPGTRLTVT.